Below, 20 T cell receptor beta chains from the same sample are listed, as sequenced in a study of shared clonotypes between healthy human individuals. The assay was immunoSEQ multiplex PCR, and TCRdb's table has in-frame clones only and misses some. This table holds some 790,000 clones, 72% found once. Sequencing used memory CD4+ T cells sorted from blood. The subset here: CD45RA-negative fraction. The receptors here all came from a woman in her twenties or thirties in good health.

In its sample, this clone was seen once. The rearrangement uses TRBV28 and TRBJ2-7, with 9 bases identical to TRBD2. This CDR3 has 14 residues. V shed 6 bases and J 3 bases; nucleotides not matched to a gene: 6. Germline V gives CDR1 MDHEN, CDR2 SYDVKM. The CDR3 coding sequence is TGTGCCAGCAGCTCGGGACTAGCCCTCTACGAGCAGTACTTC. Translated: CASSSGLALYEQYF.

In its sample, this clone was seen a few times. The rearrangement joins TRBV5-8 to TRBJ2-1; D remains unclear. CDR1 is SGHTS and CDR2 is YDEGEE in the germline V gene. The CDR3 has 15 residues. Between the trimmed V and J ends, which lost 4 bases and 9 bases, there was a span of 20 bases. CDR3 region: CASSRPPLGSGEQFF. The CDR3, as DNA: TGTGCCAGCAGCCGACCGCCTCTAGGATCGGGTGAGCAGTTCTTC. Full variable domain (outside the CDR3, taken from reference TRBV5-8 and TRBJ2-1): EAGVTQSPTHLIKTRGQQATLRCSPISGHTSVYWYQQALGLGLQFLLWYDEGEERNRGNFPPRFSGRQFPNYSSELNVNALELEDSALYLCASSRPPLGSGEQFFGPGTRLTVL.

The J gene is TRBJ2-7, the V gene TRBV5-1; D ambiguous. The CDR3 is 13 residues long. The germline V and J ends were trimmed by 0 bases and 3 bases, with 7 bases remaining between them. Looked up from germline, CDR1 is SGHRS and CDR2 is YFSETQ. The CDR3 is CASSLEGYYEQYF. The CDR3 DNA reads as TGCGCCAGCAGCTTGGAAGGCTACTACGAGCAGTACTTC.

This clone was seen many times. Additional DNA sequences in this sample encode the identical CDR3. The chain recombines TRBV11-2 with TRBJ1-2; a weak D match, TRBD1 (5 bases). Germline V gives CDR1 SGHAT, CDR2 FQNNGV. The CDR3 sequence is 13 residues long. Deletions cut 2 bases from V and 4 bases from J, with 8 bases between. CDR3 in DNA: TGTGCCAGCAGCTTAACAGGATCCTATGGCTACACCTTC. Translation: CASSLTGSYGYTF.

The chain joins TRBV5-1 to TRBJ2-7; 9 bases map to TRBD2. Germline V gives CDR1 SGHRS, CDR2 YFSETQ. Trimming removed 0 bases from V and 3 bases from J; junction bases left unmatched: 7. The length of the CDR3 is 16 residues. CDR3 sequence: CASSLGVAGAGYEQYF. CDR3 DNA: TGCGCCAGCAGCTTGGGGGTAGCGGGAGCCGGCTACGAGCAGTACTTC.

This chain uses TRBV6-5 with TRBJ1-5; tentative D call: TRBD1 (5 bases). V dropped 8 bases and J dropped 3 bases, with 17 bases sitting between them. The CDR3 runs to 15 residues. The V gene's germline CDR1 is MNHEY and CDR2 SVGAGI. In DNA, the CDR3 is TGTGCCAGCGCCATATTCGGGGGTTCCAATCAGCCCCAGCATTTT. The encoded protein is CASAIFGGSNQPQHF.

The chain recombines TRBV30 with TRBJ2-4; a weak D match, TRBD1 (5 bases). The V and J ends lost 0 bases and 7 bases respectively, with 19 bases between them. In germline, CDR1 is GTSNPN, CDR2 SVGIG (reference sequence). There are 16 residues in the CDR3. For the CDR3, the DNA is TGTGCCTGGAGTGTAAATCAGCAGGGCCTCACGAACATTCAGTACTTC. It is translated as CAWSVNQQGLTNIQYF.

The V gene is TRBV6-1, the J gene TRBJ2-2; 7 bases are shared with TRBD2. The CDR3 spans 17 residues. Losses at the gene ends were 4 bases for V and 4 bases for J; bases not matched to a gene: 12. The germline V gene encodes CDR1 MNHNS and CDR2 SASEGT. CDR3: CASSGPGGSFITGELFF. CDR3 DNA: TGTGCCAGCAGTGGACCGGGCGGGAGTTTCATCACCGGGGAGCTGTTTTTT.

The V gene is TRBV10-1, the J gene TRBJ2-2; 7 bases fit TRBD1. CDR1 is WNHNN, CDR2 SYGVQD, per germline (reference sequence). V lost 5 bases to trimming and J lost 5 bases; unmatched junction nucleotides: 8. The CDR3 has 15 amino acids. As DNA, the CDR3 is TGCGCCAGCAGTACCGGGACAGTGGTGACCGGGGAGCTGTTTTTT. As protein: CASSTGTVVTGELFF.

This chain links TRBV7-9 with TRBJ2-4; D possibly corresponds to TRBD2 (5 bases). V was clipped by 1 base and J by 8 bases, with 21 bases between them. The CDR3 runs 17 residues. Germline lookup yields CDR1 SEHNR and CDR2 FQNEAQ (reference sequence). The CDR3 DNA is TGTGCCAGCAGCTTAGATGTGCCGTCGGGAAACCGCCACATTCAGTACTTC. Translation gives CASSLDVPSGNRHIQYF. Using reference TRBV7-9 and TRBJ2-4 for the parts outside the CDR3, the full variable domain is DTGVSQNPRHKITKRGQNVTFRCDPISEHNRLYWYRQTLGQGPEFLTYFQNEAQLEKSRLLSDRFSAERPKGSFSTLEIQRTEQGDSAMYLCASSLDVPSGNRHIQYFGAGTRLSVL.

The V call is TRBV6-4, the J call TRBJ2-7; a weak D match, TRBD1 (5 bases). The CDR3 extends over 14 amino acids. Trimming removed 6 bases at V and 2 bases at J, with 14 bases between. Germline V gene sequence: CDR1 MRHNA, CDR2 SNTAGT. This CDR3 is CASRRIRGTYEQYF. CDR3 DNA sequence: TGTGCCAGCAGACGCATAAGGGGAACCTACGAGCAGTACTTC.

The rearrangement links TRBV25-1 to TRBJ2-7, with 8 bases identical to TRBD1. V was pared by 5 bases and J by 7 bases, with 4 bases of the junction left unmatched. The germline V gene has CDR1 MGHDK and CDR2 SYGVNS. The CDR3 consists of 12 residues. CDR3 DNA sequence: TGTGCCAGCAGTCAGGGGGCTGGGGAGCAGTACTTC. It yields the protein CASSQGAGEQYF.

This chain uses TRBV4-1 with TRBJ2-7, with a tentative D call TRBD1 (6 bases). Deletions cut 4 bases from V and 0 bases from J, with 13 bases between. CDR3 length equals 15 residues. In germline, CDR1 is MGHRA, CDR2 YSYEKL. CDR3 nucleotide sequence: TGCGCCAGCAGCCCCAGAAGGGGGAGCTCCTACGAGCAGTACTTC. Translation gives CASSPRRGSSYEQYF.

This clone was counted only a few times. V is TRBV28 and J is TRBJ2-3; 9 bases fit TRBD2. Germline CDR1 and CDR2: MDHEN and SYDVKM. The CDR3 has 21 residues. V shed 3 bases, J shed 4 bases, and the junction held 23 bases outside the gene matches. The CDR3 nucleotides read TGTGCCAGCAGTTTCATGTCTGTGTGGCGGGAGGGCCGATTGCGGTCAGATACGCAGTATTTT. Encoded protein: CASSFMSVWREGRLRSDTQYF.

This sequence joins TRBV5-1 and TRBJ2-4; 8 bases are a match to TRBD2. V lost 3 bases and J lost 3; bases outside the gene matches: 11. Looked up from germline, CDR1 is SGHRS and CDR2 is YFSETQ. The CDR3 extends over 17 amino acids. The CDR3 spells CASSSRRGVAGKNIQYF. CDR3 bases: TGCGCCAGCAGCTCACGGCGGGGGGTAGCTGGCAAAAACATTCAGTACTTC.

The CDR3 loop is CASSADRGYEQYF. In nucleotides, the CDR3 is TGTGCCAGCAGCGCGGACAGAGGATACGAGCAGTACTTC. The chain carries TRBV5-8 and TRBJ2-7; the D gene is possibly TRBD1 (6 bases). The CDR3 spans 13 residues. With 4 bases removed from V and 4 bases from J, the gap between germline ends came to 12 bases. Germline V CDR1 and CDR2: SGHTS, YDEGEE.

This chain connects TRBV27 to TRBJ2-1; possible D gene TRBD2, 6 bases. Germline values: CDR1 MNHEY, CDR2 SMNVEV (reference sequence). V gave up 3 bases and J gave up 3 bases, with 9 bases separating them. This CDR3 is 14 amino acids long. The CDR3 DNA reads as TGTGCCAGCAGTTTCAGAGCGGGCTACAATGAGCAGTTCTTC. Translated: CASSFRAGYNEQFF.

The CDR3 region is CASSVGPGQFYEQYF. CDR3 DNA sequence: TGTGCCAGCAGTGTGGGGCCGGGACAGTTCTACGAGCAGTACTTC. J is TRBJ2-7 and V is TRBV6-1; TRBD1 matches 7 bases. The CDR3 loop spans 15 amino acids. Germline assignment: CDR1 MNHNS and CDR2 SASEGT. Trimming took 4 bases from V and 3 from J; bases not matched to a gene: 9.

This clone was found a few times. This chain joins TRBV2 and TRBJ1-5; 10 bases are shared with TRBD1. The CDR3 spans 15 residues. Losses at the gene ends were 4 bases for V and 2 bases for J; bases not matched to a gene: 2. CDR1 is SNHLY, CDR2 FYNNEI, per germline. Written as DNA, the CDR3 is TGTGCCAGCAGTGGTGGACAGGGGGGCAATCAGCCCCAGCATTTT. It is translated as CASSGGQGGNQPQHF. Based on the CDR3 plus reference TRBV2 and TRBJ1-5, the full variable domain is EPEVTQTPSHQVTQMGQEVILRCVPISNHLYFYWYRQILGQKVEFLVSFYNNEISEKSEIFDDQFSVERPDGSNFTLKIRSTKLEDSAMYFCASSGGQGGNQPQHFGDGTRLSIL.

As for this clone: Other DNA sequences of this sample code for an identical CDR3. The J gene is TRBJ2-5, the V gene TRBV7-8; possible D gene TRBD2, 5 bases. Germline assignment: CDR1 SGHVS and CDR2 FQNEAQ. The CDR3 loop spans 13 amino acids. V was cut by 5 bases and J by 0 bases, with 7 bases left in between. CDR3 in DNA: TGTGCCAGCAGCCTGGACTACCAAGAGACCCAGTACTTC. Translated: CASSLDYQETQYF. Full variable domain (missing parts from reference TRBV7-8 and TRBJ2-5): GAGVSQSPRYKVAKRGQDVALRCDPISGHVSLFWYQQALGQGPEFLTYFQNEAQLDKSGLPSDRFFAERPEGSVSTLKIQRTQQEDSAVYLCASSLDYQETQYFGPGTRLLVL.